The clone carrying this T cell receptor (beta chain) has more than one count but fewer than ten. Its antigen is unknown. This sample is part of a study of T cells in Graves' hyperthyroidism and ophthalmopathy. Disease duration under 2 months; hyperthyroidism patients were aged 18 to 65. There are 14 residues in the CDR3. Germline-derived CDR1 and CDR2 are KGHSY and FQNENV. Trimming shortened V by 4 bases and J by 7 bases, and 11 bases separated the two germline ends. Amplified TCR beta CDR3 regions came from RNA transcripts. First-round RT-PCR of the TCR CDR3 relied on the HTBI primer set. TCRdb recomputed calls from the multiplex PCR reads with MiXCR, one row per CDR3 protein. The repertoire holds about 340,000 distinct CDR3 sequences, with about 18% as singletons. Study results and caveats: In blood, most of the thyroid clonotypes expanded above 0.001 were also present.

The sample taken for sequencing was blood. This chain uses TRBV16 with TRBJ1-6; D is undetermined. The TCR was taken from a woman in her 50s with Graves' hyperthyroidism. CDR3 loop: CASSRSQANSPLHF. CDR3 DNA: TGTGCCAGCAGCCGATCTCAAGCCAATTCACCCCTCCACTTT.